This TCR beta chain was captured by sequencing in a study of shared clonotypes between healthy human individuals. The germline V gene has CDR1 SGHRS and CDR2 YFSETQ. The CDR3 length is 18 residues. V was cut by 4 bases and J by 0 bases, with 22 bases left in between. All participating donors were Caucasian adults from Nashville, Tennessee. It was into CD45RA+ naive and CD45RA-negative memory subsets that the CD4+ cells were split. Note on this clone: Its matching antigen is unknown.

Study-wide points: With few donors, the genetic and exposure-history diversity represented was limited.

On sorted subsets, replicate PCRs used 200 ng DNA, or 31,000 or so T cell genomes. Data came from immunoSEQ multiplex PCR; TCRdb stores just in-frame clones and leaves some out. The sample holds under 2.5 million clones; 80% to 95% are singletons and the top ten take about 0.36%. This chain uses TRBV5-1 with TRBJ1-1; a possible D gene is TRBD1 (6 bases). What was sequenced was naive CD4+ T cells from PBMCs. Subset here: CD45RA+ positively selected. This receptor was identified in a man younger than 35 in good health. Some clones in this sample may be carry-over from other donors' samples. The CDR3 is CASSPGGRVLVMNTEAFF. CDR3 DNA sequence: TGCGCCAGCAGCCCTGGGGGCAGGGTGTTAGTAATGAACACTGAAGCTTTCTTT.